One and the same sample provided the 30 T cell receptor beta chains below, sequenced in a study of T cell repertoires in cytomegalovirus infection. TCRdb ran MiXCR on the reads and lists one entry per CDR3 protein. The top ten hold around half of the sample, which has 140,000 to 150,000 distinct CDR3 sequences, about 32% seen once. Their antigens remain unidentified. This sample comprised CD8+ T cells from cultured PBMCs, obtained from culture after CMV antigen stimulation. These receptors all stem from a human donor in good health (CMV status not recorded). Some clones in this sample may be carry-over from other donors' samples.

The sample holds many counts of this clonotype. DNA for the CDR3: TGTGCCAGCAGGGAGGGTACTGAAGCTTTCTTT. This gives the protein CASREGTEAFF. The chain links TRBV2 to TRBJ1-1; no definite D call. Germline CDR1 reads SNHLY; CDR2 reads FYNNEI. V was trimmed by 6 bases and J by 5 bases, leaving 7 bases between them. The CDR3 has 11 amino acids.

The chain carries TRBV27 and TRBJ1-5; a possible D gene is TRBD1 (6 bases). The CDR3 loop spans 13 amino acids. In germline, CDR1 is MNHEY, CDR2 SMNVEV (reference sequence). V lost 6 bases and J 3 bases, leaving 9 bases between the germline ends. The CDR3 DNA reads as TGTGCCAGCAGACAGGGATCCAATCAGCCCCAGCATTTT. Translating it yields CASRQGSNQPQHF.

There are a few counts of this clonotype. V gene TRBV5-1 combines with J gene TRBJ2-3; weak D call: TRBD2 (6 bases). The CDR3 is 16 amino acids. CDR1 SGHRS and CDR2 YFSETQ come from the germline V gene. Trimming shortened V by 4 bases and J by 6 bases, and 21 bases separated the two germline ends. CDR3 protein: CASSIRLGRMEDTQYF. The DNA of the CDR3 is TGCGCCAGCAGCATCCGACTAGGACGGATGGAGGATACGCAGTATTTT.

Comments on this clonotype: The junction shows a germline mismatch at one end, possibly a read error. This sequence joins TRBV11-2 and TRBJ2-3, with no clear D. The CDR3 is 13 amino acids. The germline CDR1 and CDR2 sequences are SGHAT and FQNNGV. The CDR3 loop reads CTSSLLSTDTQYF. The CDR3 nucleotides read TGTACCAGCAGCTTGCTCAGCACAGATACGCAGTATTTT.

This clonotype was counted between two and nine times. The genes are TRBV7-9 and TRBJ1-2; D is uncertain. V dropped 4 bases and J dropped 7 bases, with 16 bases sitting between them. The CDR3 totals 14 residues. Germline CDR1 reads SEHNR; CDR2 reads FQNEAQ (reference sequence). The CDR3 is CASSSEGYGGGYTF. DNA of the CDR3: TGTGCCAGCAGCTCGGAGGGATACGGTGGTGGCTACACCTTC.

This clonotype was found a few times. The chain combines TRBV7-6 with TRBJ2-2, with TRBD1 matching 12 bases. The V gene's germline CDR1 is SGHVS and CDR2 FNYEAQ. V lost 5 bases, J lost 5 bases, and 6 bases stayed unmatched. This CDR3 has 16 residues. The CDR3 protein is CASSLGTGGLTGELFF. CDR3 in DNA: TGTGCCAGCAGCCTAGGGACAGGGGGCTTGACCGGGGAGCTGTTTTTT.

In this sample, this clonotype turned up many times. CDR3 in amino acids: CASVPSLCSYNEQFF. DNA of the CDR3: TGTGCCAGCGTGCCCTCCCTCTGCTCCTACAATGAGCAGTTCTTC. The V gene is TRBV7-4, the J gene TRBJ2-1; D call uncertain. Between the trimmed V and J ends, which lost 8 bases and 0 bases, there was a span of 14 bases. This CDR3 region has 15 residues. The germline gives CDR1 SGHVT, CDR2 SQSDAQ.

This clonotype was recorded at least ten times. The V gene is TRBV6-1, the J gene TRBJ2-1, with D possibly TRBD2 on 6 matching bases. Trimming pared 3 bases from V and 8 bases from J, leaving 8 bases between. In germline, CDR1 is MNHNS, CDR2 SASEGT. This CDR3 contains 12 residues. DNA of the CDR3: TGTGCCAGCAGTGAGGGCGGGGATGAGCAGTTCTTC. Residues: CASSEGGDEQFF.

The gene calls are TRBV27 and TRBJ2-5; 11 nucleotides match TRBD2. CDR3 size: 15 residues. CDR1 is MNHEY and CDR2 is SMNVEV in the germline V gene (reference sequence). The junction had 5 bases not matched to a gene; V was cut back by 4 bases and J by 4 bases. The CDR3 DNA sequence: TGTGCCAGCAGTTATGGAGGACTAGCGGGAGAGACCCAGTACTTC. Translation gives CASSYGGLAGETQYF.

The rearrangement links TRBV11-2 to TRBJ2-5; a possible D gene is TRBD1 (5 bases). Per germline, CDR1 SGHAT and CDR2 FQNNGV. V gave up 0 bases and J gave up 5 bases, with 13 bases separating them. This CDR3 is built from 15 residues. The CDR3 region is CASSLDPNRLETQYF. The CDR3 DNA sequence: TGTGCCAGCAGCTTAGATCCTAACAGGCTGGAGACCCAGTACTTC.

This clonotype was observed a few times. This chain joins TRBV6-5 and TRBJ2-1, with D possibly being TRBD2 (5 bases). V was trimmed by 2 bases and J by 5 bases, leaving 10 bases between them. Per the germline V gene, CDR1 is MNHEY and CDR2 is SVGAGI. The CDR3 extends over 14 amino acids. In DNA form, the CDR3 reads TGTGCCAGCAGTTACCGCGAGGGAAACAATGAGCAGTTCTTC. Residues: CASSYREGNNEQFF.

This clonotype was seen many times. The chain's CDR3 is CASYLAQRGSYNEQFF. Here the CDR3 DNA reads TGTGCCAGCTACCTAGCGCAGCGGGGGTCCTACAATGAGCAGTTCTTC. This rearrangement joins TRBV7-2 to TRBJ2-1; 8 bases fit TRBD2. The V segment lost 8 bases and the J segment 1 base; nucleotides outside the gene matches: 10. The CDR3 is made up of 16 amino acids. Germline V gives CDR1 SGHTA, CDR2 FQGNSA.

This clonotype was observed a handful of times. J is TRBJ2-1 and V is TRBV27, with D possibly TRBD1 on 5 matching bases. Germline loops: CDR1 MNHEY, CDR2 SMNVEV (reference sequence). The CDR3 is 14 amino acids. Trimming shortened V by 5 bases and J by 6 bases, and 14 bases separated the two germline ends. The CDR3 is CASSQEADTNEQFF. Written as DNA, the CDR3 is TGTGCCAGCAGTCAAGAGGCGGACACCAATGAGCAGTTCTTC.

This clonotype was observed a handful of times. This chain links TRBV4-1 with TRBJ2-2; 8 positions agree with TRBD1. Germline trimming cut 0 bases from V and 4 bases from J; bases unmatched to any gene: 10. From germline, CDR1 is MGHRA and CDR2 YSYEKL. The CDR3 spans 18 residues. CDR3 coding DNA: TGCGCCAGCAGCCAAGAACTCGAAGGGCAGGGGGCCACCGGGGAGCTGTTTTTT. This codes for CASSQELEGQGATGELFF.

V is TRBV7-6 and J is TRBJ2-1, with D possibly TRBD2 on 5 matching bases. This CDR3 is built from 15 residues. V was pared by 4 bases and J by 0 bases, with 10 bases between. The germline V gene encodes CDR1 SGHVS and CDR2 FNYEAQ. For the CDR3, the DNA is TGTGCCAGCAGCTCGGACTCAAGCTCCTACAATGAGCAGTTCTTC. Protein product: CASSSDSSSYNEQFF.

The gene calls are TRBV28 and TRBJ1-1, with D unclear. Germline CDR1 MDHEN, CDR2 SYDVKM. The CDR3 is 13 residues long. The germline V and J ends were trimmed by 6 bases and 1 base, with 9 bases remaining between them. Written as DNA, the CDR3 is TGTGCCAGCAGGTTCAAAGCGAACACTGAAGCTTTCTTT. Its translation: CASRFKANTEAFF. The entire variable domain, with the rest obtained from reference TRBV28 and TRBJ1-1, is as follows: DVKVTQSSRYLVKRTGEKVFLECVQDMDHENMFWYRQDPGLGLRLIYFSYDVKMKEKGDIPEGYSVSREKKERFSLILESASTNQTSMYLCASRFKANTEAFFGQGTRLTVV.

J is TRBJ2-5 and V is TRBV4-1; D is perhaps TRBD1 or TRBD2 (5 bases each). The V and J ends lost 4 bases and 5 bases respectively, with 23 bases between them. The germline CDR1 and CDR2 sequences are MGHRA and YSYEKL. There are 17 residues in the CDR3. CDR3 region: CASSPPLGTIERETQYF. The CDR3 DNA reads TGCGCCAGCAGCCCCCCGCTCGGGACGATAGAGCGGGAGACCCAGTACTTC.

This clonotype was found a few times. The CDR3 region is CASSLTAQETQYF. The CDR3 DNA reads TGTGCCAGCAGCTTAACAGCTCAAGAGACCCAGTACTTC. This rearrangement joins TRBV7-9 to TRBJ2-5; no definite D call. The CDR3 totals 13 residues. V lost 2 bases to trimming and J lost 2 bases, with 6 bases between them. Germline values: CDR1 SEHNR, CDR2 FQNEAQ (reference sequence).

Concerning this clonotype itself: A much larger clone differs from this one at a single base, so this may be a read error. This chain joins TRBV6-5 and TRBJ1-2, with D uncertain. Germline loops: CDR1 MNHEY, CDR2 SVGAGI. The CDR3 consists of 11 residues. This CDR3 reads CTSRKGYGYTF. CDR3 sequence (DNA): TGTACCAGCAGGAAGGGATACGGCTACACCTTC.

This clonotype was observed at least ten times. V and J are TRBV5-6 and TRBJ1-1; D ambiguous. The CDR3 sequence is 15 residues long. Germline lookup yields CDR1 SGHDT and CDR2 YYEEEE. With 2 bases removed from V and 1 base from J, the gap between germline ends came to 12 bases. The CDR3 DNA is TGTGCCAGCAGCTTCGTGGGAGAGGGGAACACTGAAGCTTTCTTT. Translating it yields CASSFVGEGNTEAFF.

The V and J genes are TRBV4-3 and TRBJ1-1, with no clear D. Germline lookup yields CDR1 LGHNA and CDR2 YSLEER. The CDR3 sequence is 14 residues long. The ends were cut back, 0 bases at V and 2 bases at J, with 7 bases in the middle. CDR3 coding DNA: TGCGCCAGCAGCCAAGACGCAGGAAACACTGAAGCTTTCTTT. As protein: CASSQDAGNTEAFF.

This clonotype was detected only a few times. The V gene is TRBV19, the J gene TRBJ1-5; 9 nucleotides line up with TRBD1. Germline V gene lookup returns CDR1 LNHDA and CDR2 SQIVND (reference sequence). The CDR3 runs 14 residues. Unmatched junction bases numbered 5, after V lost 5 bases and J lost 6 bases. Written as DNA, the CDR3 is TGTGCCAGTAGTGACGGGACAGGGCTTCAGCCCCAGCATTTT. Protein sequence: CASSDGTGLQPQHF.

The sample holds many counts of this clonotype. CDR3 coding DNA: TGTGCCAGCAGTGTAGAGGGTTTAAACAATCAGCCCCAGCATTTT. This gives the protein CASSVEGLNNQPQHF. This rearrangement joins TRBV2 to TRBJ1-5; D ambiguous. Germline V gene sequence: CDR1 SNHLY, CDR2 FYNNEI. This CDR3 spans 15 amino acids. Between the trimmed V and J ends, which lost 4 bases and 3 bases, there was a span of 13 bases.

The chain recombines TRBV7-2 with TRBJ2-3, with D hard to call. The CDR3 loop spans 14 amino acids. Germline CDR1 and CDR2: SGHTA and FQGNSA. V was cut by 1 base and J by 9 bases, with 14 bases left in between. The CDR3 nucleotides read TGTGCCAGCAGCTTAGATCCTCGGCAGAAAACGCAGTATTTT. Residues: CASSLDPRQKTQYF.

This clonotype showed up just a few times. CDR3 sequence: CASSDWQVEIYGYTF. CDR3 coding DNA: TGTGCCAGCAGTGACTGGCAGGTCGAAATCTATGGCTACACCTTC. V usage is TRBV2 and J usage is TRBJ1-2; D gene unclear. The CDR3 extends over 15 amino acids. The V end was cut by 3 bases, the J end by 4 bases, with 15 bases between. CDR1 and CDR2 from the germline V gene are SNHLY and FYNNEI.

The CDR3 is CSAKTSGKETQYF. The CDR3 DNA is TGCAGTGCTAAGACTAGCGGAAAAGAGACCCAGTACTTC. The chain carries TRBV20-1 and TRBJ2-5; 9 nucleotides align to TRBD2. Germline lookup yields CDR1 DFQATT and CDR2 SNEGSKA (reference sequence). Unmatched junction bases numbered 3, after V lost 4 bases and J lost 3 bases. The CDR3 is made up of 13 amino acids.

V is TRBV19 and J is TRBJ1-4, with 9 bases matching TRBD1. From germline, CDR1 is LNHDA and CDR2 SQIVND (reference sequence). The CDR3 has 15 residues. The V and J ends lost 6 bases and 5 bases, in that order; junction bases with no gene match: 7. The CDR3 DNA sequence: TGTGCCAGTAGCCTAATGGGACAGGGCAATGAAAAACTGTTTTTT. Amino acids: CASSLMGQGNEKLFF.

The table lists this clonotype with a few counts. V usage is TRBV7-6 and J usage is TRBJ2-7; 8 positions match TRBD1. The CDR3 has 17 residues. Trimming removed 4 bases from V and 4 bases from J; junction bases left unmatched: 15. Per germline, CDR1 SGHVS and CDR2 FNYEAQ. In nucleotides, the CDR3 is TGTGCCAGCAGCTCAGAGAACGGACAGGGACCGCCTTACGAGCAGTACTTC. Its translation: CASSSENGQGPPYEQYF.

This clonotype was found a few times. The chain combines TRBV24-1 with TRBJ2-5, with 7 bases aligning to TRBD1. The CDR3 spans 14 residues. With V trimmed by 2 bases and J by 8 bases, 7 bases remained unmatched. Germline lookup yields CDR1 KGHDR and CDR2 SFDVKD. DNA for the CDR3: TGTGCCACCAGTGATTCGACAGGGCTCGGAACCCAGTACTTC. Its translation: CATSDSTGLGTQYF.

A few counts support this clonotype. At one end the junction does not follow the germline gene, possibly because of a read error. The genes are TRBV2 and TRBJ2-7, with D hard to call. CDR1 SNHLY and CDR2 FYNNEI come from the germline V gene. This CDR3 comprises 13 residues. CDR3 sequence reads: CASIEWPLYEQYF. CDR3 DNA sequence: TGTGCCAGCATTGAATGGCCGCTCTACGAGCAGTACTTC.